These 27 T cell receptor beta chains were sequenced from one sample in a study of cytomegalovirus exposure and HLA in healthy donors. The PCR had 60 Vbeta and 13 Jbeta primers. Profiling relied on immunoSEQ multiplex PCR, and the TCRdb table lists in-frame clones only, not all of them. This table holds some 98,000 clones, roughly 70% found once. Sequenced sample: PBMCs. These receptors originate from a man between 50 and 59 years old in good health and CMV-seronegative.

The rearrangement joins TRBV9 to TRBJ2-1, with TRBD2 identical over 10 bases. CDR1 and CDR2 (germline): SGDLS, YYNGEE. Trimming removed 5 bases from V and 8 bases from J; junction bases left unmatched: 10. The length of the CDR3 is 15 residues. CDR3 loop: CASSEAGGPFHEQFF. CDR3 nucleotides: TGTGCCAGCAGTGAAGCGGGAGGGCCTTTTCATGAGCAGTTCTTC. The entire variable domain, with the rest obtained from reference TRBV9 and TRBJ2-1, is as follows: DSGVTQTPKHLITATGQRVTLRCSPRSGDLSVYWYQQSLDQGLQFLIQYYNGEERAKGNILERFSAQQFPDLHSELNLSSLELGDSALYFCASSEAGGPFHEQFFGPGTRLTVL.

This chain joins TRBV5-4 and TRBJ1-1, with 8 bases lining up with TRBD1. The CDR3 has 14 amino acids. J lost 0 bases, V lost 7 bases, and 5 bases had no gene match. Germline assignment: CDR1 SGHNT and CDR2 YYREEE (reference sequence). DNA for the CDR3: TGTGCCAGCTCGCAGGGGGCAATGAACACTGAAGCTTTCTTT. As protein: CASSQGAMNTEAFF.

In DNA, the CDR3 is TGCAGCGTTTTGTTCACAGGGGGGACTGGGCAGTTCTTC. It yields the protein CSVLFTGGTGQFF. The chain couples TRBV29-1 to TRBJ2-1; 8 nucleotides align to TRBD1. Germline CDR1 reads SQVTM; CDR2 reads ANQGSEA. The V and J ends lost 5 bases and 12 bases, in that order; junction bases with no gene match: 12. The length of the CDR3 is 13 residues.

In DNA, the CDR3 is TGCGCCAGCAGCTTGGCCGTCCTTGAGGGGGCCCAGTACTTC. This encodes CASSLAVLEGAQYF. The rearrangement uses TRBV5-1 and TRBJ2-5; TRBD1 might be the D (6 bases). Trimming removed 0 bases from V and 9 bases from J, with 15 bases in between. The CDR3 sequence is 14 residues long. Germline V CDR1 and CDR2: SGHRS, YFSETQ.

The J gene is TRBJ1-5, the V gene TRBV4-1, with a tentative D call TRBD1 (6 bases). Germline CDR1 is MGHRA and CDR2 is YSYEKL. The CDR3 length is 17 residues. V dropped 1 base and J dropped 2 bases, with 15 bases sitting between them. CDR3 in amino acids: CASSQVGGPGGNQPQHF. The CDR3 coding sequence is TGCGCCAGCAGCCAAGTTGGGGGCCCTGGGGGCAATCAGCCCCAGCATTTT.

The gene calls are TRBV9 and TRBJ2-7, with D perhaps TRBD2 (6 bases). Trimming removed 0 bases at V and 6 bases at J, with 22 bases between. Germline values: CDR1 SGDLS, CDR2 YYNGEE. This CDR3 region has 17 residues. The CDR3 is CASSVVASPPSGAEQYF. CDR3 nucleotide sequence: TGTGCCAGCAGCGTAGTTGCTTCCCCGCCCTCGGGAGCCGAGCAGTACTTC.

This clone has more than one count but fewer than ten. CDR3 region: CASSLIKGGRVPYEQYF. In DNA, the CDR3 is TGTGCCAGCAGCTTAATCAAGGGGGGGAGGGTTCCCTACGAGCAGTACTTC. The chain joins TRBV13 to TRBJ2-7, with a possible D match to TRBD2 (7 bases). Germline loops: CDR1 PRHDT, CDR2 FYEKMQ (reference sequence). The CDR3 totals 17 residues. V lost 2 bases and J 2 bases, leaving 19 bases between the germline ends.

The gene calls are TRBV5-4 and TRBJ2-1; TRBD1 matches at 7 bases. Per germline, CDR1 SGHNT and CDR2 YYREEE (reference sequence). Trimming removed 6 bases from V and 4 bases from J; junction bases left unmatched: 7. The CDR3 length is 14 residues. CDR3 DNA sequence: TGTGCCAGCAAAGGGACAGAGCAATACAATGAGCAGTTCTTC. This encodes CASKGTEQYNEQFF.

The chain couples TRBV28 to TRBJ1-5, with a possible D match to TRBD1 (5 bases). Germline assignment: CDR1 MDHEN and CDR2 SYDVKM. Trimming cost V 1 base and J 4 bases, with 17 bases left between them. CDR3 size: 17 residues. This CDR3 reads CASSLSSWGRQNQPQHF. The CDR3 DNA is TGTGCCAGCAGTTTATCATCTTGGGGGAGGCAGAATCAGCCCCAGCATTTT.

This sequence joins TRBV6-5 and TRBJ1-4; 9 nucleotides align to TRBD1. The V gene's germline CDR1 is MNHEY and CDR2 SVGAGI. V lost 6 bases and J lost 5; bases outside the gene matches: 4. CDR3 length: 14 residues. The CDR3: CASRRQGGNEKLFF. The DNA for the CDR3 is TGTGCCAGCAGAAGACAGGGGGGGAATGAAAAACTGTTTTTT.

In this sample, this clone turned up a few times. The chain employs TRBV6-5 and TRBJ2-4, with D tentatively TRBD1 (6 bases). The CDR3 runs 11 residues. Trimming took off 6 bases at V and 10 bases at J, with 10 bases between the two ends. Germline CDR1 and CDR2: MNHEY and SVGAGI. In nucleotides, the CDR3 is TGTGCCAGCAGCCTAGGGGGTATTCAGTACTTC. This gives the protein CASSLGGIQYF.

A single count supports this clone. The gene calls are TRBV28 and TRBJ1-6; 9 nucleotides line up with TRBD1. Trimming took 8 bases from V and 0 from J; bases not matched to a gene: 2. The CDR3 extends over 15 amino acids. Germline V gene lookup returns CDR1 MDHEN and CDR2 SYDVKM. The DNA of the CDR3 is TGTGCCAGCGGACAGGGGAGCTCCTATAATTCACCCCTCCACTTT. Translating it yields CASGQGSSYNSPLHF. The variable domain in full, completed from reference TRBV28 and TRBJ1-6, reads DVKVTQSSRYLVKRTGEKVFLECVQDMDHENMFWYRQDPGLGLRLIYFSYDVKMKEKGDIPEGYSVSREKKERFSLILESASTNQTSMYLCASGQGSSYNSPLHFGNGTRLTVT.

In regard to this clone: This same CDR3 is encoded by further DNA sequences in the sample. CDR3 sequence (DNA): TGCGCCAGCAGCCTGGGACAGGGAGAGCAGTACTTC. This sequence encodes CASSLGQGEQYF. This chain uses TRBV5-1 with TRBJ2-7, with 9 bases that match TRBD1. The J segment lost 7 bases and the V segment lost 4 bases, leaving 3 bases of the junction unmatched. This CDR3 contains 12 residues. In germline, CDR1 is SGHRS, CDR2 YFSETQ.

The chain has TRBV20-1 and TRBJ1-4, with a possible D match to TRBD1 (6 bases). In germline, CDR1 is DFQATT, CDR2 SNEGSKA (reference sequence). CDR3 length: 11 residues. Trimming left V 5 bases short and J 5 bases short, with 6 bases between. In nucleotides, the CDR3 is TGCAGTGCTGGACAGAATGAAAAACTGTTTTTT. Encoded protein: CSAGQNEKLFF.

In nucleotides, the CDR3 is TGCGCCAGCAGCAATGGAGGGACAGGGGGGATCAACGAGCAGTACTTC. Amino acids: CASSNGGTGGINEQYF. The chain combines TRBV5-1 with TRBJ2-5; 11 bases agree with TRBD1. The J call may be faulty, since TRBJ2-7 better matches the DNA end. The CDR3 extends over 16 amino acids. Germline V gives CDR1 SGHRS, CDR2 YFSETQ.

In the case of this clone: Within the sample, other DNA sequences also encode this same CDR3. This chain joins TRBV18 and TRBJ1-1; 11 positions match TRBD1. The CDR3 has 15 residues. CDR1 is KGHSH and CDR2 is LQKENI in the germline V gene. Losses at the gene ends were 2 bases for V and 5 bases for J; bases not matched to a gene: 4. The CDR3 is CASSPGTGGGTEAFF. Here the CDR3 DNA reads TGTGCCAGCTCACCAGGGACAGGGGGGGGGACTGAAGCTTTCTTT. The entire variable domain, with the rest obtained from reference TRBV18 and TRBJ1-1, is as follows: NAGVMQNPRHLVRRRGQEARLRCSPMKGHSHVYWYRQLPEEGLKFMVYLQKENIIDESGMPKERFSAEFPKEGPSILRIQQVVRGDSAAYFCASSPGTGGGTEAFFGQGTRLTVV.

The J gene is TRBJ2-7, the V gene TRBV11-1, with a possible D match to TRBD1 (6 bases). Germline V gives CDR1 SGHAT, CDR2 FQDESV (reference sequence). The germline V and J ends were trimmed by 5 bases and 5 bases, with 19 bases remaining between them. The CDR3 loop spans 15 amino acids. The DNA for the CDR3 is TGTGCCAGCAGCACCCAGACAGGTATAAACCACGAGCAGTACTTC. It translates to CASSTQTGINHEQYF.

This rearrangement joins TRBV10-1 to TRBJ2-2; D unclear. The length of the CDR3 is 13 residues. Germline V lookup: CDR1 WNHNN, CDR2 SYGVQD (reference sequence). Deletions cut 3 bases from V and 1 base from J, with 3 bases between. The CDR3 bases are TGCGCCAGCAGTGACGGGAACACCGGGGAGCTGTTTTTT. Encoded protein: CASSDGNTGELFF.

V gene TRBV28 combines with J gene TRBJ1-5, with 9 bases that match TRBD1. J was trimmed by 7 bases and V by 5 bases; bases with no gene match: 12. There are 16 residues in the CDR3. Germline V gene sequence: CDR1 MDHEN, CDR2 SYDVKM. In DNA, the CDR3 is TGTGCCAGCAGTCTCCACCGGGGGACAGGGCAACAGCCCCAGCATTTT. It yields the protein CASSLHRGTGQQPQHF. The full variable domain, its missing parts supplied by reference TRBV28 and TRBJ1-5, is DVKVTQSSRYLVKRTGEKVFLECVQDMDHENMFWYRQDPGLGLRLIYFSYDVKMKEKGDIPEGYSVSREKKERFSLILESASTNQTSMYLCASSLHRGTGQQPQHFGDGTRLSIL.

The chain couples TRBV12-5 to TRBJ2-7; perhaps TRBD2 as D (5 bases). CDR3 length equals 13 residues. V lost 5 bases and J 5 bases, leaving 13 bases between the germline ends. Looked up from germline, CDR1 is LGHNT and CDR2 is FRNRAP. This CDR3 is CASGTAGSHEQYF. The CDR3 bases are TGTGCTAGTGGTACGGCGGGTTCCCACGAGCAGTACTTC.

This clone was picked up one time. CDR3 region: CASSLAKGLAGTDTQYF. In DNA form, the CDR3 reads TGTGCCAGCAGCTTGGCCAAAGGACTAGCGGGGACAGATACGCAGTATTTT. This chain uses TRBV5-4 with TRBJ2-3, with 12 bases lining up with TRBD2. Germline CDR1 and CDR2: SGHNT and YYREEE (reference sequence). Trimming took 0 bases from V and 3 from J; bases not matched to a gene: 5. This CDR3 contains 17 residues.

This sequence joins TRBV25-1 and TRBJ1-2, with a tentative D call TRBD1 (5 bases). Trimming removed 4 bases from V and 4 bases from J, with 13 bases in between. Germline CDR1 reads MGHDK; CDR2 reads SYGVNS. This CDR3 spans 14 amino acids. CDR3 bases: TGTGCCAGCAGTGCCAGCGGGACGTCCTATGGCTACACCTTC. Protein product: CASSASGTSYGYTF.

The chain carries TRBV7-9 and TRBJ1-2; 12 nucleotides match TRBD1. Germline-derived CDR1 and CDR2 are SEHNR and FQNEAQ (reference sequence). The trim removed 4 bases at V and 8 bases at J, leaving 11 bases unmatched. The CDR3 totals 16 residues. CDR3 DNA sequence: TGTGCCAGCAGCTCAACTCCGGGACAGGGGGCGCGAGGCTACACCTTC. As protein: CASSSTPGQGARGYTF.

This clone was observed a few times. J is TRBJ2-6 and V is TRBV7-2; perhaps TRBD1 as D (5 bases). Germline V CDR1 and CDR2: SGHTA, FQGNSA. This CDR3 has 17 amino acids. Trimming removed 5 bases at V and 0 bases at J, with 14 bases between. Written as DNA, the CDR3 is TGTGCCAGCAGCCTACAAACACAGGTCTCTGGGGCCAACGTCCTGACTTTC. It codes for CASSLQTQVSGANVLTF.

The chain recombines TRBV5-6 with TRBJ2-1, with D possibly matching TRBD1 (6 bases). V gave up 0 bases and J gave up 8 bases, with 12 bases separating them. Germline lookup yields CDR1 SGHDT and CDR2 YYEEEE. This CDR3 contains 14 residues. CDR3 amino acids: CASSLGSRGDEQFF. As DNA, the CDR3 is TGTGCCAGCAGCTTGGGGTCCAGGGGCGATGAGCAGTTCTTC.

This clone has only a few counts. CDR3 protein: CASSSQATRVQYF. The DNA of the CDR3 is TGTGCCAGCAGCTCACAGGCGACCCGTGTGCAGTATTTT. The chain is built from TRBV5-6 and TRBJ2-3, with D possibly being TRBD1 (5 bases). CDR3 length: 13 amino acids. Between the trimmed V and J ends, which lost 3 bases and 11 bases, there was a span of 16 bases. Germline CDR1 reads SGHDT; CDR2 reads YYEEEE.

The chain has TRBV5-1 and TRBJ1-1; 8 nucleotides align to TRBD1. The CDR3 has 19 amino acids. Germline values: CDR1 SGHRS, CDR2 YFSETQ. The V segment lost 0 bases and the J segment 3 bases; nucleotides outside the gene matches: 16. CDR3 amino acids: CASSLVPFDRGFGDTEAFF. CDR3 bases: TGCGCCAGCAGCTTGGTACCCTTCGACAGGGGATTTGGGGACACTGAAGCTTTCTTT.